The entry below describes one T cell receptor (beta chain). This receptor's antigen is unknown. No much larger clone exists at a distance of one base, and base qualities are not known. CDR3 length: 11 amino acids, cysteine to phenylalanine. CDR3 DNA is the only sequence kept; it has 33 bases, read in frame from the first base. V is pared back by 6 bases and J by 12 bases, with 12 bases lying between the germline termini. The data were obtained in a study of post-analysis software for immune sequencing data (dated by TCRdb to the mid-2010s). Background for the entire study: Disease courses on record covered relapsing-remitting, secondary progressive and progressive-relapsing multiple sclerosis, though some patients had no subtype annotation. The patient repertoires were compared against 10 to 12 previously published healthy control repertoires obtained from donors aged about 6 to 26 years. A subset of samples was prepared in parallel using single-end sample barcoding, then pooled and co-amplified after Illumina adapter ligation. General study outcomes and caveats: Significantly lower normalized Chao1 diversity was found in multiple sclerosis patients than in controls, suggesting substantial peripheral T-cell clonal expansion. Strong co-clustering of samples prepared in the same batch was shown by direct clustering with F measure, prompting a batch-effect correction. The multiple sclerosis patient group was slightly younger than the control group. A handful of TRBV segments, including TRBV5-6, TRBV5-1 and TRBV20-1, were significantly more frequent in patients than controls.

To demonstrate the VDJtools post-analysis software, the study profiled TCR beta repertoires from the peripheral blood of 10 to 15 young patients with multiple sclerosis. The multiple sclerosis patients were children and adolescents between roughly 6 and 17 years of age. Receptors were amplified or captured by PCR. Sequencing relied on an Illumina HiSeq 2500. To reduce PCR and sequencing biases, unique molecular identifiers were built into the TCR beta cDNA libraries. Per 1 to 10 million input T cells, 500,000 or so cDNA molecules were obtained, such that each molecule approximated one T cell. Patient libraries were prepared and sequenced with the same protocol used for the earlier healthy control dataset. Samples belonging to the same batch were prepared together, multiplexed and sequenced on a shared HiSeq lane. For the original study's pipeline: MIGEC handled the raw barcoded reads, throwing out single-read molecular identifier groups before consensus assembly and CDR3 extraction. Clonotype tables were post-analysed with VDJtools, and diversity was normalized by down-sampling all datasets to the smallest sample size. Repertoire overlap clustering matched CDR3 amino acid but not nucleotide sequences to correct batch-related cross-sample contamination. TCRdb took the public reads, trimmed them with fastp at Q25, ran MiXCR for clone calling and kept in-frame beta chains. Entries are consolidated by CDR3 protein sequence, retaining the most common genes and DNA. The V and J calls follow TCRdb's processing rather than the paper's. The sample has approximately 730,000 distinct CDR3 sequences on record, around 46% of them singletons. The ten biggest clones cover approximately 5% of the sample.

The sequenced sample was blood. The sequence was obtained from a girl aged 10 to 17 with multiple sclerosis. The sequence is built from TRBV12-3 or TRBV12-4 and TRBJ2-1; TRBD2 is a possible D gene, resting on 6 matching bases. The DNA reads as follows: TGTGCCAGCAGCCTCCGGGACTCGCAGTTCTTC. The resulting protein is CASSLRDSQFF.